The clone carrying this TCR beta chain was counted a single time. These data belong to a study of T cell responses to AZD1222 COVID-19 vaccine. Some clones are missing from TCRdb's copy, which holds only in-frame ones; the method was immunoSEQ multiplex PCR. The repertoire holds under 60,000 clones, roughly four fifths seen once, with 9.5% to 13% in the top ten. Trimming at V came to 8 bases and at J to 0 bases, leaving 4 bases not matched to a gene. There are 15 residues in the CDR3. Germline-derived CDR1 and CDR2 are MNHNY and SVGAGI (reference sequence). This sequence joins TRBV6-6 and TRBJ2-7; 13 bases are a match to TRBD2. The sample in question was peripheral blood, obtained on day 0 of AZD1222 vaccination. This sequence originates from an adult in good health. The CDR3 here is CASLGTSGVSYEQYF. The CDR3 DNA reads as TGTGCCAGCCTTGGGACTAGCGGGGTCTCCTACGAGCAGTACTTC.